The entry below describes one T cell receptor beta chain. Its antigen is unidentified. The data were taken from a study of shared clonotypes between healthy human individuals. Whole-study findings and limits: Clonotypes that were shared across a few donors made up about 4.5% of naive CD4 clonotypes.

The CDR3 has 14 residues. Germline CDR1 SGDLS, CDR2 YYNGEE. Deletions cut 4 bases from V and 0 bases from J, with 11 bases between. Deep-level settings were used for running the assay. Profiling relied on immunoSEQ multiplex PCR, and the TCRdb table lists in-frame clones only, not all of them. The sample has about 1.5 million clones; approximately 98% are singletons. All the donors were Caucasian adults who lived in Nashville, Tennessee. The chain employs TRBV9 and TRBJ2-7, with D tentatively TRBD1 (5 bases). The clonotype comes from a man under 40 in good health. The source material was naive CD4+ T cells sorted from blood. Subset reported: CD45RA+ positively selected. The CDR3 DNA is TGTGCCAGCAGCAAAACAGGAAACTCCTACGAGCAGTACTTC. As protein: CASSKTGNSYEQYF. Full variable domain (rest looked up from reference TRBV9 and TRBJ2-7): DSGVTQTPKHLITATGQRVTLRCSPRSGDLSVYWYQQSLDQGLQFLIQYYNGEERAKGNILERFSAQQFPDLHSELNLSSLELGDSALYFCASSKTGNSYEQYFGPGTRLTVT.